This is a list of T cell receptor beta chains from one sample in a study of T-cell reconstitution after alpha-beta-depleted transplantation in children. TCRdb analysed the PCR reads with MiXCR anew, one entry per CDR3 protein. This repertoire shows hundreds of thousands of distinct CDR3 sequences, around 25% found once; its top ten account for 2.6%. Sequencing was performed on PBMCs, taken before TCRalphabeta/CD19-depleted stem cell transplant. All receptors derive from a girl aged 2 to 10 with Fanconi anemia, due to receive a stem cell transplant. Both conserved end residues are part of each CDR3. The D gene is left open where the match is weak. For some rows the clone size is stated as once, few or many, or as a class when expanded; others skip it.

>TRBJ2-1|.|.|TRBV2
TGTGCCAGCAGTGAAAACGAGTTCAATGAGCAGTTCTTC
CASSENEFNEQFF
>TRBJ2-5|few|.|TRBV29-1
TGCAGCGTTGAATATCGGGGGGCAGAGCAAGAGACCCAGTACTTC
CSVEYRGAEQETQYF
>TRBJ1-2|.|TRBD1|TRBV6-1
TGTGCCAGCAGCTCCAACTCGGACAGGGTAGGGTACACCTTC
CASSSNSDRVGYTF
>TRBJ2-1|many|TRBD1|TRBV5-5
TGTGCCAGCAGCGGAACAGGGGTACTGTACAATGAGCAGTTCTTC
CASSGTGVLYNEQFF
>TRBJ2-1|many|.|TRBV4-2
TGTGCCAGCAGCCTACCAGGACGCCCAGCACATGAGCAGTTCTTC
CASSLPGRPAHEQFF
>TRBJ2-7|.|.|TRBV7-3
TGTGCCAGCAGCTTATCTGTTGCGGGGGAGCAGTACTTC
CASSLSVAGEQYF
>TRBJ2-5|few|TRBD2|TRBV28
TGTGCCAGCAGTCCAACACTAGCGGGTGGGAAAGAGACCCAGTACTTC
CASSPTLAGGKETQYF
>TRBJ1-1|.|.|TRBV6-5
TGTGCCAGCAGCTTATTTTCGGGACACTTGAACACTGAAGCTTTCTTT
CASSLFSGHLNTEAFF
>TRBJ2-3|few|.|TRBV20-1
TGCAGTGCTAGAATCAGCACAGATACGCAGTATTTT
CSARISTDTQYF
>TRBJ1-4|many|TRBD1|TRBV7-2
TGTGCCAGCAGCCGGGACAGCTATAATGAAAAACTGTTTTTT
CASSRDSYNEKLFF
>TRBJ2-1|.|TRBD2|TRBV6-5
TGTGCCAGCAGTTACTTCCCACAACTAGCGGGACGATCTCACAATGAGCAGTTCTTC
CASSYFPQLAGRSHNEQFF
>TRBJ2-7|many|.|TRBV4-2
TGTGCCAGCAGCCAAGGGCGGTTCTACGAGCAGTACTTC
CASSQGRFYEQYF
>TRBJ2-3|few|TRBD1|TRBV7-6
TGTGCCAGCAGCTTTGGGACAGGGGGCGATGATACGCAGTATTTT
CASSFGTGGDDTQYF
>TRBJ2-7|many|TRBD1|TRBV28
TGTGCCAGCAGTTTTCACTTGCAGGGGGTTACCTACGAGCAGTACTTC
CASSFHLQGVTYEQYF
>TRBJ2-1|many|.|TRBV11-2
TGTGCCAGCAGCTTCTTAAGAGAGATCAATGAGCAGTTCTTC
CASSFLREINEQFF
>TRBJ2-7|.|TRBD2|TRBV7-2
TGTGCCAGCCGAGCGGGAGGGGCCTACGAGCAGTACTTC
CASRAGGAYEQYF
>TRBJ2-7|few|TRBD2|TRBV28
TGTGCCAGCAGTGTGCTGCCGGGGGGCTACGAGCAGTACTTC
CASSVLPGGYEQYF
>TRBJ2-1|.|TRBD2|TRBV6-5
TGTGCCAGCAGTTACACTGTGACTAGCGGGAGATGGGATGAGCAGTTCTTC
CASSYTVTSGRWDEQFF
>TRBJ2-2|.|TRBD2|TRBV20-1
TGCAGTGCTGAACTAGCGATAACGAACACCGGGGAGCTGTTTTTT
CSAELAITNTGELFF
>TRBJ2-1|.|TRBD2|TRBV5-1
TGCGCCAGCAGAGCGGGAGGTCCCAATGAGCAGTTCTTC
CASRAGGPNEQFF
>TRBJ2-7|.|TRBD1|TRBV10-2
TGCGCCAGCAGTGAGTCTCGGACAGGCGTCTACGAGCAGTACTTC
CASSESRTGVYEQYF
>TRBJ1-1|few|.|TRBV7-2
TGTGCCAGCAGGCTCTATGGGGAGGGGCGCACTGAAGCTTTCTTT
CASRLYGEGRTEAFF
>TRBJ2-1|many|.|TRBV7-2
TGTGCCAGCAGCTTAGCTCCGATCCCGGGCTACAATGAGCAGTTCTTC
CASSLAPIPGYNEQFF
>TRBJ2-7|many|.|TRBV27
TGTGCCAGCAGTTTATTTGGAACGCAGTACTTC
CASSLFGTQYF
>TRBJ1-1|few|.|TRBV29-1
TGCAGCGTGAATGACAGGCGAGCGACGAGAGCTTTCTTT
CSVNDRRATRAFF
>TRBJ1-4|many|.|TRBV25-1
TGTGCCAGCGGGGGCCCGGTCGGAGAAAAACTGTTTTTT
CASGGPVGEKLFF
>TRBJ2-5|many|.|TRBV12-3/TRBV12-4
TGTGCCAGCACCAACCTCCCCGAAGAGACCCAGTACTTC
CASTNLPEETQYF
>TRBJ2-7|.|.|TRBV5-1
TGCGCCAGCAGCTTAGATGATAGGATCTACGAGCAGTACTTC
CASSLDDRIYEQYF
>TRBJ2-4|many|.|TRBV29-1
TGCAGCGTTGAAGGGCGTTGGGGCTATTCAAACATTCAGTACTTC
CSVEGRWGYSNIQYF
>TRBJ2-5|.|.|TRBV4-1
TGCGCCAGCAGCCAAGCTCGTTGGGAGACCCAGTACTTC
CASSQARWETQYF
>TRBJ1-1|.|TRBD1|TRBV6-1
TGTGCCAGCACCCGAAATCCTAGACAGGGGAGTCGCACTGAAGCTTTCTTT
CASTRNPRQGSRTEAFF
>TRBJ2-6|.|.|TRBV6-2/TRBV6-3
TGTGCCAGCAGTTATTGGGGATCGAACGCTGGGGCCAACGTCCTGACTTTC
CASSYWGSNAGANVLTF
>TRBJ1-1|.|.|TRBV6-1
TGTGCCAGCAGGCCCCGACCGACGGCTGACAAAGCTTTCTTT
CASRPRPTADKAFF
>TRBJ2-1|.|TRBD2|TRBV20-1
TGCAGTGCACCAGAGTTTAGGCGGGGGGGCTACAATGAGCAGTTCTTC
CSAPEFRRGGYNEQFF
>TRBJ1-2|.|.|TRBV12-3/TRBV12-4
TGTGCCAGCAGTCCCCCGGACGTCTACGAGGACTATGGCTACACCTTC
CASSPPDVYEDYGYTF
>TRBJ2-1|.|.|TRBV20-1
TGCAGTGCTAGAGATCTAGGGAGCGTGGTGGTTACCAATGAGCAGTTCTTC
CSARDLGSVVVTNEQFF
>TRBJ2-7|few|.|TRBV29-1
TGCAGCGTTCTTGAGGTGGGCAGTGCCTACGAGCAGTACTTC
CSVLEVGSAYEQYF
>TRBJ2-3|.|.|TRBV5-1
TGCGCCAGCAGCTTGGAGGGTTTAGAGGAGGGAGGCACAGATACGCAGTATTTT
CASSLEGLEEGGTDTQYF
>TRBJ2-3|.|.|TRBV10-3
TGTGCCATCAGTGGAAAGACAGGCACAGATACGCAGTATTTT
CAISGKTGTDTQYF
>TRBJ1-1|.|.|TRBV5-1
TGCGCCAGCAGCTCATTCTCAGGGGATTATGCAGGGAACACTGAAGCTTTCTTT
CASSSFSGDYAGNTEAFF
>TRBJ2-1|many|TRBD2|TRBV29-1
TGCAGCGTTAGGACTAGCGGGGGGGGCGAGCAGTTCTTC
CSVRTSGGGEQFF
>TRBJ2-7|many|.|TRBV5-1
TGCGCCAGCAGGGCCCCTCTTATGGACGAGCAGTACTTC
CASRAPLMDEQYF
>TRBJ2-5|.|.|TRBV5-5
TGTGCCAGCAGCTTGGGAACCCGATTGTACTTC
CASSLGTRLYF
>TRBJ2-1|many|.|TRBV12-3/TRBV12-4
TGTGCCAGCAGTTTAGGTTGGTATGAGCAGTTCTTC
CASSLGWYEQFF
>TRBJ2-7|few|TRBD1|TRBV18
TGTGCCAGCTCACCAACTACAGGGGGATCCTACGAGCAGTACTTC
CASSPTTGGSYEQYF
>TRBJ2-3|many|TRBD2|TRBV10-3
TGTGCCATCAGGGGGACTAGCGGGAGTCCAGATACGCAGTATTTT
CAIRGTSGSPDTQYF
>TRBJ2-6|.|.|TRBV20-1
TGCAGTGCTGAGCGCTCTGGGGCCAACGTCCTGACTTTC
CSAERSGANVLTF
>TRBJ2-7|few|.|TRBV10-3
TGTGCCATCTCTCCGGGACCGAGGGTATCCTACGAGCAGTACTTC
CAISPGPRVSYEQYF
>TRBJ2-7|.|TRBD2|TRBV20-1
TGCAGTGCTACCGGACTAGCGGATGACTACTACGAGCAGTACTTC
CSATGLADDYYEQYF
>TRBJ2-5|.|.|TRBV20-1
TGCAGTGCTAGAGATCGGAACTTCCAAGAGACCCAGTACTTC
CSARDRNFQETQYF
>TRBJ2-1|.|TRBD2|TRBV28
TGTGCCAGCAGTTTAGGAGCTAGCGGGGGGGTTTTGCGCTACAATGAGCAGTTCTTC
CASSLGASGGVLRYNEQFF
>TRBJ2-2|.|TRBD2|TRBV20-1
TGCAGTGCTAGGCGGGCAGGTAGCGGGAGACTTAGCACCGGGGAGCTGTTTTTT
CSARRAGSGRLSTGELFF
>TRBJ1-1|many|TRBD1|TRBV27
TGTGCCAGCACCAGACAGGGATCCATGAACACTGAAGCTTTCTTT
CASTRQGSMNTEAFF
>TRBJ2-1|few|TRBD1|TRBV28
TGTGCCAGCAGTCCAATCTCGGGACAGGGAATAAATGAGCAGTTCTTC
CASSPISGQGINEQFF
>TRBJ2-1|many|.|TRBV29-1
TGCAGCGTTGAGGGGGTAGGTAGTGGACCCCTAAGCTACAATGAGCAGTTCTTC
CSVEGVGSGPLSYNEQFF
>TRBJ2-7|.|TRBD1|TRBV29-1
TGCAGCGCAGGCGGCGGGACAGGGGTCTACGAGCAGTACTTC
CSAGGGTGVYEQYF